Each of the 12 T cell receptor beta chains below was sequenced from the same sample in a study of T-cell reconstitution after alpha-beta-depleted transplantation in children (dated by TCRdb to about 2016). To prepare the library, PCR was applied. The listed sequencing device is Illumina HiSeq 2500. TCR library preparation used molecular barcoding, with unique molecular identifiers applied to normalize quantification of the TCRbeta repertoire. TCRdb reanalyzed the raw reads on its own, using fastp at Q25 for trimming and MiXCR for clone calling, and kept in-frame beta chains. Every CDR3 protein is listed once, alongside the most common genes and DNA of its rows. This sample holds 200,000 to 250,000 distinct CDR3 sequences; roughly 11% were observed only once. The top ten constitute about 28% of the sample. This specimen's treatment or condition label, per the study, means: allogeneic hematopoietic cell transplantation with graft depleted of TCRalphabeta T cells and CD19 B cells.

The sample here was PBMCs, taken before TCRalphabeta/CD19-depleted stem cell transplant. Receptors were obtained from a child in the first two years of life with acute myeloid leukemia, due to receive a stem cell transplant.

This clonotype has at least ten counts. The chain uses TRBV20-1 and TRBJ2-3; perhaps TRBD2 as D (8 bases). The ends were cut back, 6 bases at V and 2 bases at J, with 15 bases in the middle. Germline loops: CDR1 DFQATT, CDR2 SNEGSKA (reference sequence). This CDR3 comprises 14 residues. The CDR3: CSARGTRATDTQYF. CDR3 bases: TGCAGTGCCAGGGGGACTAGAGCCACAGATACGCAGTATTTT.

This clonotype was seen repeatedly, ten times or more. CDR3 nucleotides: TGCAGCGTTCCCCGGACAGGGAAGGTCGTACTTAATGAGCAGTTCTTC. This encodes CSVPRTGKVVLNEQFF. This rearrangement joins TRBV29-1 to TRBJ2-1; 8 bases align to TRBD1. Germline V gives CDR1 SQVTM, CDR2 ANQGSEA. The CDR3 loop spans 16 amino acids. V dropped 5 bases and J dropped 7; count of bases not matched to a gene: 16.

At least ten counts were recorded for this clonotype. The V gene is TRBV2, the J gene TRBJ2-7; 11 nucleotides agree with TRBD1. Germline V lookup: CDR1 SNHLY, CDR2 FYNNEI. The trim removed 1 base at V and 3 bases at J, leaving 5 bases unmatched. The CDR3 runs 16 residues. The CDR3 protein is CASSEVGTGGIYEQYF. The CDR3 region has the DNA TGTGCCAGCAGTGAAGTCGGGACAGGGGGTATCTACGAGCAGTACTTC.

The V gene is TRBV18, the J gene TRBJ1-1; tentatively, D is TRBD1 (6 bases). CDR3 length equals 18 residues. Germline V CDR1 and CDR2: KGHSH, LQKENI. Trimming left V 0 bases short and J 4 bases short, with 21 bases between. CDR3 nucleotide sequence: TGTGCCAGCTCACCACCTGTGGGGGCGCGGACCCTGGGCACTGAAGCTTTCTTT. It encodes CASSPPVGARTLGTEAFF. The whole variable domain, remainder taken from reference TRBV18 and TRBJ1-1, is NAGVMQNPRHLVRRRGQEARLRCSPMKGHSHVYWYRQLPEEGLKFMVYLQKENIIDESGMPKERFSAEFPKEGPSILRIQQVVRGDSAAYFCASSPPVGARTLGTEAFFGQGTRLTVV.

The sample holds many counts of this clonotype. J is TRBJ2-3 and V is TRBV20-1; 8 positions agree with TRBD1. Trimming removed 7 bases from V and 2 bases from J; junction bases left unmatched: 5. CDR1 is DFQATT, CDR2 SNEGSKA, per germline (reference sequence). This CDR3 is 13 amino acids long. CDR3 in DNA: TGCAGTGTCCCGGACAGGGTCACAGATACGCAGTATTTT. Its protein product is CSVPDRVTDTQYF.

This clonotype appeared many times. The chain joins TRBV2 to TRBJ2-1, with D unresolved. The CDR3 length is 13 residues. Trimming stripped 6 bases from V and 8 bases from J, with 14 bases between. The germline gives CDR1 SNHLY, CDR2 FYNNEI. The CDR3 is CASSATGRDEQFF. CDR3 DNA sequence: TGTGCCAGCAGCGCTACGGGCCGAGATGAGCAGTTCTTC.

This clonotype was seen repeatedly, ten times or more. The gene calls are TRBV12-3 or TRBV12-4 and TRBJ1-1; 7 nucleotides line up with TRBD1. Unmatched junction bases numbered 8, after V lost 7 bases and J lost 3 bases. CDR3 length: 14 residues. The CDR3 loop is CASTQGGFDTEAFF. The CDR3 DNA reads as TGTGCCAGCACCCAGGGGGGGTTTGACACTGAAGCTTTCTTT.

This clonotype was seen repeatedly, ten times or more. V is TRBV30 and J is TRBJ2-1, with TRBD2 as a possible D gene (6 bases). Germline V gives CDR1 GTSNPN, CDR2 SVGIG (reference sequence). The CDR3 sequence is 15 residues long. Deletions cut 0 bases from V and 8 bases from J, with 17 bases between. The CDR3 spells CAWSVRLLGEDEQFF. The CDR3 coding sequence is TGTGCCTGGAGTGTACGATTGTTGGGGGAGGATGAGCAGTTCTTC.

This clonotype was seen many times. The chain uses TRBV18 and TRBJ2-5, with D unclear. Trimming pared 0 bases from V and 2 bases from J, leaving 4 bases between. Germline V gives CDR1 KGHSH, CDR2 LQKENI. The CDR3 consists of 13 residues. CDR3 bases: TGTGCCAGCTCACCACCGGATCAAGAGACCCAGTACTTC. Encoded protein: CASSPPDQETQYF.

This clonotype was recorded at least ten times. J is TRBJ1-6 and V is TRBV6-1; the match to TRBD1 covers 8 bases. Unmatched junction bases numbered 5, after V lost 6 bases and J lost 4 bases. Per the germline V gene, CDR1 is MNHNS and CDR2 is SASEGT. The CDR3 covers 15 residues. In DNA, the CDR3 is TGTGCCAGCAGATGGGACAGGAAGTATAATTCACCCCTCCACTTT. Its protein is CASRWDRKYNSPLHF.

In its sample, this clonotype was seen many times. V is TRBV20-1 and J is TRBJ2-3; TRBD2 matches 9 bases. With 6 bases clipped from V and 4 bases from J, the junction kept 17 bases outside the gene matches. The CDR3 has 17 residues. Germline-derived CDR1 and CDR2 are DFQATT and SNEGSKA (reference sequence). CDR3 coding DNA: TGCAGTGCGCTAGGCGGGGCTAGCGGGGCCAACCCAGATACGCAGTATTTT. Its translation: CSALGGASGANPDTQYF.

V and J are TRBV21-1 and TRBJ2-7. TRBV21-1 is flagged as a pseudogene. This CDR3 has 13 residues. CDR3 in amino acids: CASGRHLSYEQYF. CDR3 nucleotides: TGTGCCAGCGGTAGACACCTCTCCTACGAGCAGTACTTC.